This T cell receptor (beta chain) came from a study of cytomegalovirus exposure and HLA in healthy donors. Study-wide results and caveats: Because they were indistinguishable, some V segments, including TRBV6-2 and TRBV6-3, were excluded.

Germline V gives CDR1 SGHNT, CDR2 YYREEE (reference sequence). The CDR3 length is 16 residues. V trimming: 3 bases; J trimming: 8 bases; junction bases outside the gene matches: 13. Researchers ran the PCR with 60 Vbeta and 13 Jbeta primers. As originally analysed: Among the unique TCR beta chains that a later analysis counted, about 84 million in all, roughly 10 million were shared. TCRdb keeps only in-frame clones here, not all; method: immunoSEQ multiplex PCR. The V and J calls and clone size come from that table; D and trimming were worked out from the DNA. The listing records more than 100,000 clones. About this clone itself: As yet, its antigen is unknown.

The receptor comes from a woman aged 40 to 50 in good health and CMV-seronegative. Sample: PBMCs. This rearrangement joins TRBV5-4 to TRBJ1-4; TRBD1 aligns across 7 bases. CDR3 nucleotide sequence: TGTGCCAGCAGCTCACCTCGACAGGGACGAGGGGAAAAACTGTTTTTT. Translated, it gives CASSSPRQGRGEKLFF.